This TCR beta chain was documented in a study of response to subunit inactivated influenza vaccine. Study observations and caveats: The authors suggested that few new T cells are recruited per seasonal influenza vaccination.

Germline values: CDR1 MNHEY, CDR2 SVGAGI. V trimming: 0 bases; J trimming: 4 bases; junction bases outside the gene matches: 2. The CDR3 covers 15 residues. This clonotype was counted at least ten times. Its antigen is unidentified. TCRdb recomputed calls from the RT-PCR reads with MiXCR, one row per CDR3 protein. The table records approximately 490,000 distinct CDR3 sequences, 7.2% of them present only once. The source material was PBMCs from blood, sampled around 2 years after vaccination. This chain joins TRBV6-5 and TRBJ2-5; 10 bases align to TRBD1. This TCR derives from a man between 50 and 69 years old who received an inactivated influenza vaccine. The CDR3 DNA sequence: TGTGCCAGCAGTTACTCGACAGGGGGCCGAGAGACCCAGTACTTC. It is translated as CASSYSTGGRETQYF.